This TCR beta chain was profiled in a study of spatial heterogeneity in lung cancer. A single record per CDR3 protein comes from TCRdb applying MiXCR to the 5' RACE reads. Of 10,000 to 15,000 distinct CDR3 sequences detected, 6.6% appear once; the ten largest clones hold 3% to 3.5%. Time point specified: sample taken at primary tumor resection. Study-wide results and caveats: Tumor mutation count correlated with how many alpha and beta TCRs expanded intratumorally.

Remarks on this clonotype: Its specificity is unknown.

This CDR3 region has 12 residues. With V trimmed by 8 bases and J by 7 bases, 2 bases remained unmatched. CDR1 MNHEY and CDR2 SVGEGT come from the germline V gene. The sample in question was lung tumor tissue, obtained at surgery. This receptor was identified in a female donor with early-stage non-small cell lung cancer. The J gene is TRBJ1-6, the V gene TRBV6-2 or TRBV6-3, with 7 positions matching TRBD1. Written as DNA, the CDR3 is TGTGCCAGCCGGGACAGAAATTCACCCCTCCACTTT. Translation: CASRDRNSPLHF.